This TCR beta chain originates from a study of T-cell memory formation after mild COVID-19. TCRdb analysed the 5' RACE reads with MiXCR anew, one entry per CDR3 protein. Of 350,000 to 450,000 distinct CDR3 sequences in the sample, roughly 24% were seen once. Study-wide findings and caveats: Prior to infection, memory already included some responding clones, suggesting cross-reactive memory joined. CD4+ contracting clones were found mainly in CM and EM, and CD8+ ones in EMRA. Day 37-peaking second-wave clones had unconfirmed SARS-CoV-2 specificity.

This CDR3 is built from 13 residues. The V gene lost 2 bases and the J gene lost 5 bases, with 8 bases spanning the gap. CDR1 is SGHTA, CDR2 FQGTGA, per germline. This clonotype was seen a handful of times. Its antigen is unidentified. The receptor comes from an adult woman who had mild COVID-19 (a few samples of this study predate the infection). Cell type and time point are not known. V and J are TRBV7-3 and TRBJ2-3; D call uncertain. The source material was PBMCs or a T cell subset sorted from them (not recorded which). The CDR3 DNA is TGTGCCAGCAGCTTAGCTGCACTAGATACGCAGTATTTT. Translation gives CASSLAALDTQYF. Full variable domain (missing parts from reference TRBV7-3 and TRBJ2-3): GAGVSQTPSNKVTEKGKYVELRCDPISGHTALYWYRQSLGQGPEFLIYFQGTGAADDSGLPNDRFFAVRPEGSVSTLKIQRTERGDSAVYLCASSLAALDTQYFGPGTRLTVL.